The 15 T cell receptor beta chains reported below all come from one sample, sequenced in a study of T cell repertoires in cytomegalovirus infection (dated by TCRdb to the late 2010s). Sequencer: Illumina HiSeq 1500. In TCRdb, the public reads were trimmed at Q25 with fastp and aligned with MiXCR, with productive beta chains retained. Rows matching on CDR3 protein sequence are summarized as one entry with the most common DNA and genes. This sample is represented by about 740,000 distinct CDR3 sequences; approximately 40% of them were singletons. The ten largest clones take up 2.8% of the sample. The sample taken for sequencing was PBMCs. All receptors derive from a human donor in good health (CMV status not recorded). Some clones in this sample may be carry-over from other donors' samples.

The chain recombines TRBV6-4 with TRBJ2-3; D remains ambiguous. Trimming left V 0 bases short and J 4 bases short, with 17 bases between. Germline V CDR1 and CDR2: MRHNA, SNTAGT. The CDR3 spans 17 residues. The CDR3 loop is CASSDSAWAPVPDTQYF. The CDR3 DNA reads as TGTGCCAGCAGTGACTCGGCGTGGGCGCCAGTTCCAGATACGCAGTATTTT.

This CDR3 reads CATRSAPTEAFF. For the CDR3, the DNA is TGTGCCACCCGGTCCGCGCCCACTGAAGCTTTCTTT. The chain recombines TRBV28 with TRBJ1-1; the D is unclear. Deletions cut 10 bases from V and 4 bases from J, with 13 bases between. CDR1 MDHEN and CDR2 SYDVKM come from the germline V gene. This CDR3 is built from 12 residues. Based on the CDR3 plus reference TRBV28 and TRBJ1-1, the full variable domain is DVKVTQSSRYLVKRTGEKVFLECVQDMDHENMFWYRQDPGLGLRLIYFSYDVKMKEKGDIPEGYSVSREKKERFSLILESASTNQTSMYLCATRSAPTEAFFGQGTRLTVV.

This clonotype was counted a few times. The rearrangement uses TRBV6-4 and TRBJ2-3; 7 bases map to TRBD2. The CDR3 is 15 amino acids. In germline, CDR1 is MRHNA, CDR2 SNTAGT. V lost 4 bases, J lost 1 base, and 5 bases stayed unmatched. The CDR3 coding sequence is TGTGCCAGCAGTGGTGCGGCGGGGGGCACAGATACGCAGTATTTT. Translating gives CASSGAAGGTDTQYF.

Only a few counts were recorded for this clonotype. This chain uses TRBV12-3 or TRBV12-4 with TRBJ2-7; 8 nucleotides agree with TRBD1. With 6 bases clipped from V and 0 bases from J, the junction kept 7 bases outside the gene matches. The CDR3 runs to 15 residues. The DNA of the CDR3 is TGTGCCAGCAGCTCACAGGGGGGTAGCTCCTACGAGCAGTACTTC. It translates to CASSSQGGSSYEQYF.

Notes on this clonotype: A junction end diverges from the germline sequence, so it may reflect a read error. The V call is TRBV7-9, the J call TRBJ2-7; D not certain. CDR1 and CDR2 (germline): SEHNR, FQNEAQ (reference sequence). This CDR3 region has 12 residues. CDR3 sequence (DNA): TGTGCCAGCAGCTCTACGGACGGAATCGTGGAGTTC. This codes for CASSSTDGIVEF.

The CDR3 nucleotides are TGTGCCAGCAGCTTAGAGGCATGGCAGCTCAATCAGCCCCAGCATTTT. Its protein product is CASSLEAWQLNQPQHF. This chain uses TRBV7-8 with TRBJ1-5; D gene ambiguous. Trimming removed 1 base from V and 3 bases from J, with 13 bases in between. The CDR3 totals 16 residues. Looked up from germline, CDR1 is SGHVS and CDR2 is FQNEAQ.

This clonotype was observed a few times. A much larger clone lies one base from this, so it may be a read error. The chain couples TRBV12-3 or TRBV12-4 to TRBJ1-6; D perhaps matches TRBD1 (6 bases). V lost 7 bases and J 9 bases, leaving 13 bases between the germline ends. This CDR3 contains 13 residues. CDR3: CASNPGATSPLHF. For the CDR3, the DNA is TGTGCCAGCAATCCGGGGGCTACTTCACCCCTCCACTTT.

A remark on this clonotype: A read error may explain this, as a much larger clone is one base away. The chain links TRBV7-2 to TRBJ1-1; the D is unclear. Germline CDR1 is SGHTA and CDR2 is FQGNSA. V gave up 4 bases and J gave up 8 bases, with 20 bases separating them. CDR3 length: 15 residues. CDR3 DNA: TGTGCCAGCAGCTCCCGGATAGGTTCCCGACTAGAAGCTTTCTTT. Its protein is CASSSRIGSRLEAFF.

This chain connects TRBV7-2 to TRBJ1-2; 10 bases map to TRBD1. Germline CDR1 SGHTA, CDR2 FQGNSA. CDR3 size: 15 residues. After removal of 5 bases from V and 4 bases from J, the junction contained 7 bases not matched to a gene. CDR3 nucleotides: TGTGCCAGCAGCCCCGGACAGGGGGGCACCTATGGCTACACCTTC. It specifies CASSPGQGGTYGYTF.

This clonotype was recorded a few times. The rearrangement joins TRBV4-1 to TRBJ2-5, with 8 bases that match TRBD2. CDR1 is MGHRA, CDR2 YSYEKL, per germline. The CDR3 runs 18 residues. The V gene end was trimmed by 0 bases and the J gene end by 1 base; junction bases not matched to a gene: 10. The CDR3 region is CASSQDNVGGGFQETQYF. In DNA form, the CDR3 reads TGCGCCAGCAGCCAAGATAACGTCGGCGGGGGGTTCCAAGAGACCCAGTACTTC.

In the case of this clonotype: Relative to the germline gene, one junction end is altered; a read error may explain this. The V and J genes are TRBV7-2 and TRBJ2-7; TRBD2 might be the D (7 bases). The CDR3 consists of 15 residues. Germline CDR1 and CDR2: SGHTA and FQGNSA. CDR3 sequence reads: CARSLGGGVWYEKYF. The CDR3 nucleotides read TGTGCCAGAAGCTTAGGGGGAGGGGTATGGTACGAGAAGTACTTC. The whole variable domain, remainder taken from reference TRBV7-2 and TRBJ2-7, is GAGVSQSPSNKVTEKGKDVELRCDPISGHTALYWYRQSLGQGLEFLIYFQGNSAPDKSGLPSDRFSAERTGGSVSTLTIQRTQQEDSAVYLCARSLGGGVWYEKYFGPGTRLTVT.

This clonotype was counted a few times. The chain links TRBV27 to TRBJ2-5; D might be TRBD2 (6 bases). With 3 bases removed from V and 8 bases from J, the gap between germline ends came to 19 bases. The V gene's germline CDR1 is MNHEY and CDR2 SMNVEV (reference sequence). This CDR3 has 15 amino acids. CDR3 sequence (DNA): TGTGCCAGCAGTTTTGCGGGGATGGGAATAACAACCCAGTACTTC. Protein: CASSFAGMGITTQYF.

This chain joins TRBV20-1 and TRBJ2-2; 8 bases line up with TRBD2. Germline V lookup: CDR1 DFQATT, CDR2 SNEGSKA (reference sequence). The CDR3 is made up of 11 amino acids. CDR3 region: CGQRGTGELFF. The CDR3 DNA follows: TGCGGACAGCGGGGGACCGGGGAGCTGTTTTTT.

This clonotype has just a few counts. The rearrangement joins TRBV19 to TRBJ1-4; tentative D call: TRBD1 (6 bases). From germline, CDR1 is LNHDA and CDR2 SQIVND (reference sequence). V was trimmed by 10 bases and J by 6 bases, leaving 15 bases between them. The CDR3 loop spans 13 amino acids. This chain's CDR3 is CATRDTGHEKLFF. The CDR3 DNA reads as TGTGCCACCCGGGACACAGGACATGAAAAACTGTTTTTT.

The chain combines TRBV7-2 with TRBJ2-2, with 7 bases that match TRBD1. Germline-derived CDR1 and CDR2 are SGHTA and FQGNSA. The CDR3 loop spans 15 amino acids. Trimming took 5 bases from V and 4 from J; bases not matched to a gene: 7. In DNA form, the CDR3 reads TGTGCCAGCAGCCCCCAGACAGGGCGCACCGGGGAGCTGTTTTTT. Its translation: CASSPQTGRTGELFF.